These 24 T cell receptor beta chains originate from one sample sequenced in a study of human T cells and chemical hapten exposure. Sample time point: pre-sensitization, week 0. Treatment here: therapeutic diphenylcyclopropenone sensitization with weekly scalp DPC. TCRdb re-analysed the RACE reads in MiXCR, keeping a single row per CDR3 protein. The sample records about 59,000 distinct CDR3 sequences, around 10% being singletons. The source was whole blood, collected in connection with sensitization to the hapten diphenylcyclopropenone (DPC). The source is a woman in her forties with alopecia areata. Some clones in this sample may be carry-over from other donors' samples.

The sample holds many counts of this clonotype. The V gene is TRBV12-3 or TRBV12-4, the J gene TRBJ1-1; 7 bases are shared with TRBD1. The CDR3 consists of 14 residues. V lost 6 bases, J lost 1 base, and 5 bases stayed unmatched. The CDR3 region has the DNA TGTGCCAGCAGGTGGGACAGCCCGAACACTGAAGCTTTCTTT. Translating gives CASRWDSPNTEAFF.

The V call is TRBV7-8, the J call TRBJ1-1; D not certain. This CDR3 comprises 11 residues. V lost 8 bases, J lost 3 bases, and 7 bases lay in between. Looked up from germline, CDR1 is SGHVS and CDR2 is FQNEAQ. The CDR3 is CASGPYTEAFF. CDR3 DNA sequence: TGTGCCAGCGGGCCTTACACTGAAGCTTTCTTT.

Ten or more counts support this clonotype. V and J are TRBV7-2 and TRBJ1-4; D might be TRBD1 (6 bases). V shed 4 bases and J shed 8 bases, with 14 bases lying between them. The CDR3 runs 14 residues. Germline-derived CDR1 and CDR2 are SGHTA and FQGNSA. CDR3 nucleotide sequence: TGTGCCAGCAGCTCGGACAGTGGTGGGGAAAAACTGTTTTTT. This sequence encodes CASSSDSGGEKLFF.

The sample holds many counts of this clonotype. This sequence joins TRBV7-8 and TRBJ2-2, with 9 bases identical to TRBD1. Per germline, CDR1 SGHVS and CDR2 FQNEAQ. The CDR3 spans 16 residues. Trimming took 4 bases from V and 5 from J; bases not matched to a gene: 8. The CDR3 coding sequence is TGTGCCAGCAGCTCCCCCATCGGGACAGGGACCGGGGAGCTGTTTTTT. Amino acids: CASSSPIGTGTGELFF.

This clonotype was picked up many times. The J gene is TRBJ2-2, the V gene TRBV7-9; possible D gene TRBD2, 5 bases. With 8 bases removed from V and 2 bases from J, the gap between germline ends came to 18 bases. The CDR3 totals 16 residues. Germline V lookup: CDR1 SEHNR, CDR2 FQNEAQ (reference sequence). The CDR3 sequence: CASPWSSGINTGELFF. The CDR3, as DNA: TGTGCCAGCCCTTGGTCATCCGGGATTAACACCGGGGAGCTGTTTTTT.

The rearrangement uses TRBV4-1 and TRBJ2-7; TRBD2 aligns across 14 bases. Germline CDR1 MGHRA, CDR2 YSYEKL. With V trimmed by 4 bases and J by 3 bases, 2 bases remained unmatched. The CDR3 is 15 residues long. Here the CDR3 reads CASSPGLAGDYEQYF. The CDR3 DNA sequence: TGCGCCAGCAGCCCGGGACTAGCGGGAGACTACGAGCAGTACTTC.

This clonotype was seen at least ten times. V gene TRBV7-2 combines with J gene TRBJ2-1; no definite D call. There are 15 residues in the CDR3. Looked up from germline, CDR1 is SGHTA and CDR2 is FQGNSA. Trimming removed 0 bases at V and 5 bases at J, with 11 bases between. CDR3 in DNA: TGTGCCAGCAGCTTAGCGGCATTACCCAACAATGAGCAGTTCTTC. Protein sequence: CASSLAALPNNEQFF.

The chain uses TRBV29-1 and TRBJ1-2; D call uncertain. Trimming left V 4 bases short and J 0 bases short, with 15 bases between. This CDR3 has 15 residues. In germline, CDR1 is SQVTM, CDR2 ANQGSEA. CDR3 coding DNA: TGCAGCGTTGGGACTTTCCGGGAGGCTAACTATGGCTACACCTTC. Its protein is CSVGTFREANYGYTF.

This chain joins TRBV29-1 and TRBJ2-1; possible D gene TRBD1, 6 bases. The V end lost 7 bases, the J end lost 6 bases, and 19 bases lay between the germline ends. This CDR3 spans 14 amino acids. CDR1 and CDR2 from the germline V gene are SQVTM and ANQGSEA. CDR3 nucleotide sequence: TGCAGCGCGACCGCAGGGGCCTACAGCAATGAGCAGTTCTTC. Translating gives CSATAGAYSNEQFF.

The rearrangement uses TRBV20-1 and TRBJ2-1, with 7 bases lining up with TRBD2. The V gene end was trimmed by 3 bases and the J gene end by 9 bases; junction bases not matched to a gene: 8. Per the germline V gene, CDR1 is DFQATT and CDR2 is SNEGSKA (reference sequence). This CDR3 is 13 amino acids long. This chain's CDR3 is CSASLREGGEQFF. In DNA form, the CDR3 reads TGCAGTGCTAGTTTGAGGGAGGGCGGTGAGCAGTTCTTC.

This clonotype came up many times. The rearrangement joins TRBV19 to TRBJ2-2, with 8 bases identical to TRBD2. This CDR3 region has 16 residues. CDR1 LNHDA and CDR2 SQIVND come from the germline V gene (reference sequence). Losses at the gene ends were 7 bases for V and 0 bases for J; bases not matched to a gene: 7. CDR3 bases: TGTGCCAGTAAGGTCCTTAGCGGGGCGAACACCGGGGAGCTGTTTTTT. Amino acids: CASKVLSGANTGELFF.

This clonotype was found many times. This sequence joins TRBV10-1 and TRBJ2-7; the D gene is possibly TRBD2 (5 bases). Trimming stripped 0 bases from V and 0 bases from J, with 6 bases between. Germline V gene data show CDR1 as WNHNN and CDR2 as SYGVQD (reference sequence). CDR3 size: 14 residues. The CDR3 region is CASSESGSSYEQYF. The CDR3 DNA sequence: TGCGCCAGCAGTGAGTCGGGGAGCTCCTACGAGCAGTACTTC.

The V gene is TRBV7-8, the J gene TRBJ2-2; TRBD2 might be the D (6 bases). Trimming removed 3 bases from V and 6 bases from J, with 17 bases in between. CDR1 SGHVS and CDR2 FQNEAQ come from the germline V gene. The CDR3 covers 16 residues. The CDR3 loop is CASSFTIRSGAGELFF. The CDR3 DNA follows: TGTGCCAGCAGCTTCACTATCCGGTCGGGGGCCGGGGAGCTGTTTTTT.

The table lists this clonotype with many counts. V and J are TRBV5-1 and TRBJ2-7; D might be TRBD2 (6 bases). CDR1 is SGHRS, CDR2 YFSETQ, per germline. The V end lost 3 bases, the J end lost 2 bases, and 12 bases lay between the germline ends. This CDR3 contains 14 residues. The CDR3 loop reads CASSYMTRTYEQYF. CDR3 bases: TGCGCCAGCAGCTATATGACTAGGACCTACGAGCAGTACTTC.

This clonotype was recorded a few times. The rearrangement links TRBV7-3 to TRBJ2-3, with D maybe TRBD2 (5 bases). Trimming stripped 5 bases from V and 1 base from J, with 13 bases between. From germline, CDR1 is SGHTA and CDR2 FQGTGA. The CDR3 length is 15 residues. The CDR3 loop is CASSTRPGGTDTQYF. The CDR3 nucleotides read TGTGCCAGCAGCACACGGCCCGGGGGCACAGATACGCAGTATTTT.

In this sample, this clonotype turned up a few times. This chain uses TRBV7-8 with TRBJ1-2; possible D gene TRBD1, 6 bases. Germline values: CDR1 SGHVS, CDR2 FQNEAQ. This CDR3 spans 14 amino acids. Trimming removed 2 bases at V and 4 bases at J, with 11 bases between. DNA for the CDR3: TGTGCCAGCAGCTTAAGGGCAGGGGCCTATGGCTACACCTTC. It codes for CASSLRAGAYGYTF.

This clonotype was recorded a few times. The CDR3 coding sequence is TGTGCCAGCAGGGGGGGCCCCGAGCAGTACTTC. It yields the protein CASRGGPEQYF. The rearrangement joins TRBV5-6 to TRBJ2-7; either TRBD1 or TRBD2 may fit D (6 bases each). This CDR3 contains 11 residues. V lost 5 bases to trimming and J lost 6 bases, with 9 bases between them. Germline CDR1 reads SGHDT; CDR2 reads YYEEEE.

This clonotype was counted a few times. V gene TRBV29-1 combines with J gene TRBJ1-1; D unresolved. V was clipped by 7 bases and J by 6 bases, with 15 bases between them. CDR1 is SQVTM, CDR2 ANQGSEA, per germline. This CDR3 has 12 residues. CDR3 coding DNA: TGCAGCGCTGGATTGGGGTGGTCTGAAGCTTTCTTT. This sequence encodes CSAGLGWSEAFF. Full variable domain (missing parts from reference TRBV29-1 and TRBJ1-1): SAVISQKPSRDICQRGTSLTIQCQVDSQVTMMFWYRQQPGQSLTLIATANQGSEATYESGFVIDKFPISRPNLTFSTLTVSNMSPEDSSIYLCSAGLGWSEAFFGQGTRLTVV.

At least ten counts were recorded for this clonotype. The rearrangement uses TRBV5-5 and TRBJ1-4, with D maybe TRBD1 (5 bases). V was trimmed by 0 bases and J by 7 bases, leaving 16 bases between them. The CDR3 loop spans 16 amino acids. CDR1 and CDR2 from the germline V gene are SGHKS and YYEKEE (reference sequence). In DNA form, the CDR3 reads TGTGCCAGCAGCTTGGTCTTCGGCAGGGAAACTGAAAAACTGTTTTTT. Amino acids: CASSLVFGRETEKLFF.

The chain has TRBV29-1 and TRBJ1-2; TRBD1 matches 10 bases. CDR1 SQVTM and CDR2 ANQGSEA come from the germline V gene. The CDR3 length is 15 residues. With 0 bases clipped from V and 8 bases from J, the junction kept 9 bases outside the gene matches. Here the CDR3 reads CSVEDAMGQGQGYTF. The CDR3 DNA sequence: TGCAGCGTTGAAGATGCGATGGGACAGGGGCAGGGCTACACCTTC.

There are a few counts of this clonotype. The chain joins TRBV11-3 to TRBJ2-3, with 11 bases fitting TRBD2. CDR3 length: 16 residues. With 5 bases clipped from V and 2 bases from J, the junction kept 6 bases outside the gene matches. The germline CDR1 and CDR2 sequences are SGHNT and YENEEA. The CDR3 sequence is CASSPRLAGNTDTQYF. The CDR3 nucleotides read TGTGCCAGCAGCCCCCGACTAGCGGGAAACACAGATACGCAGTATTTT.

This chain links TRBV21-1 with TRBJ1-1; the D call in the table, TRBD1, was not verified against the DNA. TRBV21-1 constitutes a pseudogene. The CDR3 covers 12 residues. The chain's CDR3 is CASSEPTGEAFF. The CDR3 DNA follows: TGTGCCAGCAGCGAGCCGACAGGTGAAGCTTTCTTT.

This clonotype was observed many times. The chain carries TRBV7-3 and TRBJ1-1; TRBD1 aligns across 9 bases. Per the germline V gene, CDR1 is SGHTA and CDR2 is FQGTGA. This CDR3 contains 14 residues. J was trimmed by 5 bases and V by 2 bases; bases with no gene match: 3. The CDR3 DNA is TGTGCCAGCAGCTTAGGTGGGACAGGGACTGAAGCTTTCTTT. Residues: CASSLGGTGTEAFF. Using reference TRBV7-3 and TRBJ1-1 for the parts outside the CDR3, the full variable domain is GAGVSQTPSNKVTEKGKYVELRCDPISGHTALYWYRQSLGQGPEFLIYFQGTGAADDSGLPNDRFFAVRPEGSVSTLKIQRTERGDSAVYLCASSLGGTGTEAFFGQGTRLTVV.

This clonotype was detected only once. The V gene is TRBV10-3, the J gene TRBJ2-2, with D possibly being TRBD1 (5 bases). The germline V and J ends were trimmed by 10 bases and 6 bases, with 9 bases remaining between them. Germline CDR1 is ENHRY and CDR2 is SYGVKD. The CDR3 contains 11 residues. The CDR3 DNA reads as TGTGCCAGCAGGGCAGCCGGGGAGCTGTTTTTT. Translation: CASRAAGELFF.